These 27 T cell receptor beta chains were all obtained from the same sample, sequenced in a study of CD4 T cell repertoires in COVID-19. Assay: immunoSEQ multiplex PCR; the TCRdb copy retains only in-frame clones and omits some. Here the sample spans 60,000 to 90,000 clones, roughly 80% being singletons. Here the sequenced sample was CD4+ T cells from peripheral blood, taken after recovery from COVID-19. These receptors all come from a human donor who had COVID-19.

In its sample, this clone was seen a few times. The V call is TRBV7-9, the J call TRBJ2-7; 8 bases are shared with TRBD2. This CDR3 is built from 15 residues. CDR1 is SEHNR and CDR2 is FQNEAQ in the germline V gene (reference sequence). V was clipped by 4 bases and J by 3 bases; unmatched bases: 8. CDR3 sequence (DNA): TGTGCCAGCAGCTACCACACTAGCGGAGGCTACGAGCAGTACTTC. Translated, it gives CASSYHTSGGYEQYF.

This clone was observed a single time. The chain carries TRBV11-2 and TRBJ2-1; D unresolved. The CDR3 has 14 amino acids. The germline V and J ends were trimmed by 3 bases and 7 bases, with 13 bases remaining between them. Germline assignment: CDR1 SGHAT and CDR2 FQNNGV. DNA for the CDR3: TGTGCCAGCAGCTTTGAGAGGAACTCTAATGAGCAGTTCTTC. Translated, it gives CASSFERNSNEQFF.

CDR3 bases: TGCAGCGTTGGGAAGGGGGCTACTAACTATGGCTACACCTTC. Protein product: CSVGKGATNYGYTF. The chain employs TRBV29-1 and TRBJ1-2, with 7 nucleotides matching TRBD1. This CDR3 is 14 amino acids long. With 4 bases clipped from V and 0 bases from J, the junction kept 5 bases outside the gene matches. Germline-derived CDR1 and CDR2 are SQVTM and ANQGSEA.

This sequence joins TRBV6-5 and TRBJ2-7, with 9 bases fitting TRBD1. This CDR3 has 15 amino acids. Germline CDR1 reads MNHEY; CDR2 reads SVGAGI. J gave up 4 bases and V 5 bases, and 9 bases lay outside the gene matches. CDR3 in DNA: TGTGCCAGCAGTAGGGACAGGGTTGATTCTTACGAGCAGTACTTC. It yields the protein CASSRDRVDSYEQYF.

This clone was observed a single time. The chain links TRBV7-6 to TRBJ1-3; the match to TRBD1 covers 8 bases. V lost 1 base to trimming and J lost 2 bases; unmatched junction nucleotides: 4. CDR3 length: 16 amino acids. Germline values: CDR1 SGHVS, CDR2 FNYEAQ. This CDR3 reads CASSLGAGGAGNTIYF. DNA of the CDR3: TGTGCCAGCAGCTTAGGGGCAGGGGGCGCTGGAAACACCATATATTTT. The entire variable domain, with the rest obtained from reference TRBV7-6 and TRBJ1-3, is as follows: GAGVSQSPRYKVTKRGQDVALRCDPISGHVSLYWYRQALGQGPEFLTYFNYEAQQDKSGLPNDRFSAERPEGSISTLTIQRTEQRDSAMYRCASSLGAGGAGNTIYFGEGSWLTVV.

The rearrangement links TRBV25-1 to TRBJ2-5, with TRBD2 matching 12 bases. Trimming at V came to 7 bases and at J to 3 bases, leaving 9 bases not matched to a gene. This CDR3 is 16 amino acids long. Germline V gene data show CDR1 as MGHDK and CDR2 as SYGVNS. Written as DNA, the CDR3 is TGTGCCAGCACGAAAACTAGCGGGAGGAAAAAAGAGACCCAGTACTTC. This sequence encodes CASTKTSGRKKETQYF.

The J gene is TRBJ2-5, the V gene TRBV27; the match to TRBD2 covers 11 bases. The CDR3 runs to 16 residues. J gave up 4 bases and V 5 bases, and 9 bases lay outside the gene matches. The germline V gene encodes CDR1 MNHEY and CDR2 SMNVEV (reference sequence). The CDR3 reads CASSPSTSGSVETQYF. The DNA for the CDR3 is TGTGCCAGCAGTCCGTCCACTAGCGGGAGTGTAGAGACCCAGTACTTC.

The rearrangement uses TRBV21-1 and TRBJ2-3; the D call in the table, TRBD2, was not verified against the DNA. TRBV21-1 is reported as a pseudogene. The CDR3 contains 15 residues. CDR3 DNA: TGTGCCAGCAGCAAAGGGGGACTAGCGGGAGTGCCGCAGTATTTT. It codes for CASSKGGLAGVPQYF.

This chain connects TRBV5-4 to TRBJ1-2, with 8 bases fitting TRBD1. V shed 1 base, J shed 4 bases, and the junction held 6 bases outside the gene matches. Per germline, CDR1 SGHNT and CDR2 YYREEE (reference sequence). The CDR3 runs to 15 residues. The CDR3, as DNA: TGTGCCAGCAGCTTGCAGTCAGGGGGCACCTATGGCTACACCTTC. Its protein product is CASSLQSGGTYGYTF.

This sequence joins TRBV6-5 and TRBJ1-4; D is undetermined. V lost 5 bases, J lost 3 bases, and 10 bases lay in between. Per the germline V gene, CDR1 is MNHEY and CDR2 is SVGAGI. This CDR3 comprises 14 residues. The CDR3: CASSPGSANEKLFF. The CDR3 region has the DNA TGTGCCAGCAGTCCCGGGAGTGCTAATGAAAAACTGTTTTTT.

The chain links TRBV12-3 or TRBV12-4 to TRBJ2-1; D not certain. This CDR3 has 11 amino acids. Trimming took 6 bases from V and 9 from J, leaving 9 bases between them. The CDR3 DNA reads TGTGCCAGCAGCCTCGGGCGTGAGCAGTTCTTC. It codes for CASSLGREQFF.

This rearrangement joins TRBV7-2 to TRBJ1-2, with 8 bases identical to TRBD1. There are 13 residues in the CDR3. Germline V gene sequence: CDR1 SGHTA, CDR2 FQGNSA. J was trimmed by 4 bases and V by 2 bases; bases with no gene match: 0. CDR3 protein: CASSLTGGYGYTF. Written as DNA, the CDR3 is TGTGCCAGCAGCTTAACAGGGGGCTATGGCTACACCTTC.

Concerning this clone itself: One junction end does not reproduce the germline sequence, and a read error may be involved. V and J are TRBV7-8 and TRBJ2-2; TRBD1 matches 10 bases. The CDR3 spans 16 residues. Germline V gives CDR1 SGHVS, CDR2 FQNEAQ. CDR3 DNA sequence: TGTGCCAGCACCTTATCCGGGACAGGGGAAACCGGGGAGCTGTTTTTT. Translated: CASTLSGTGETGELFF.

V is TRBV6-5 and J is TRBJ2-7; no clear D gene. V was clipped by 7 bases and J by 7 bases, with 20 bases between them. The CDR3 extends over 14 amino acids. Germline V gives CDR1 MNHEY, CDR2 SVGAGI. CDR3 sequence reads: CASTPQPGLGEQYF. As DNA, the CDR3 is TGTGCCAGCACCCCCCAGCCCGGGCTAGGGGAGCAGTACTTC.

This chain uses TRBV4-1 with TRBJ2-1; D is ambiguous. The CDR3 runs 16 residues. The V end was cut by 1 base, the J end by 9 bases, with 19 bases between. The germline gives CDR1 MGHRA, CDR2 YSYEKL. The CDR3 protein is CASSQGVGWAAIEQFF. In DNA, the CDR3 is TGCGCCAGCAGCCAAGGGGTCGGGTGGGCGGCTATTGAGCAGTTCTTC.

The rearrangement joins TRBV7-2 to TRBJ1-3; TRBD1 might be the D (6 bases). V shed 6 bases and J shed 2 bases, with 17 bases lying between them. This CDR3 has 16 residues. CDR1 SGHTA and CDR2 FQGNSA come from the germline V gene. As DNA, the CDR3 is TGTGCCAGCAGTTTGAACAGGGTTAGCGCTGGAAACACCATATATTTT. Its protein product is CASSLNRVSAGNTIYF.

In its sample, this clone was seen a few times. V and J are TRBV5-4 and TRBJ1-1; D unresolved. Deletions cut 0 bases from V and 0 bases from J, with 0 bases between. Germline values: CDR1 SGHNT, CDR2 YYREEE (reference sequence). CDR3 length: 12 amino acids. CDR3 residues: CASSLVNTEAFF. DNA of the CDR3: TGTGCCAGCAGCTTGGTGAACACTGAAGCTTTCTTT.

The chain is built from TRBV6-6 and TRBJ1-1; D might be TRBD1 (5 bases). V dropped 5 bases and J dropped 0 bases, with 16 bases sitting between them. CDR3 size: 16 residues. Germline CDR1 and CDR2: MNHNY and SVGAGI (reference sequence). The CDR3 here is CASSRLQGSMNTEAFF. The CDR3 coding sequence is TGTGCCAGCAGTCGACTCCAGGGAAGCATGAACACTGAAGCTTTCTTT.

The chain uses TRBV28 and TRBJ2-7; a weak D match, TRBD2 (6 bases). Looked up from germline, CDR1 is MDHEN and CDR2 is SYDVKM. V lost 2 bases, J lost 1 base, and 9 bases lay in between. The CDR3 runs 14 residues. The CDR3 nucleotides read TGTGCCAGCAGTTTAAGTCGGGGGTCCTACGAGCAGTACTTC. The encoded protein is CASSLSRGSYEQYF.

The chain links TRBV10-2 to TRBJ1-5; the D gene is possibly TRBD1 (5 bases). The CDR3 length is 14 residues. Germline-derived CDR1 and CDR2 are WSHSY and SAAADI. V was clipped by 11 bases and J by 6 bases, with 20 bases between them. This CDR3 reads CAGMGQGSGQPQHF. The CDR3 DNA reads as TGCGCCGGCATGGGGCAGGGATCAGGTCAGCCCCAGCATTTT.

The rearrangement joins TRBV19 to TRBJ2-5, with D possibly matching TRBD2 (5 bases). The CDR3 covers 14 residues. Between the trimmed V and J ends, which lost 3 bases and 3 bases, there was a span of 11 bases. Per germline, CDR1 LNHDA and CDR2 SQIVND (reference sequence). The CDR3 DNA follows: TGTGCCAGTAGTATTTCGTCAGCGGAAGAGACCCAGTACTTC. It encodes CASSISSAEETQYF. Variable domain in full (rest from reference TRBV19 and TRBJ2-5): DGGITQSPKYLFRKEGQNVTLSCEQNLNHDAMYWYRQDPGQGLRLIYYSQIVNDFQKGDIAEGYSVSREKKESFPLTVTSAQKNPTAFYLCASSISSAEETQYFGPGTRLLVL.

This rearrangement joins TRBV5-1 to TRBJ2-1; 14 nucleotides agree with TRBD2. V lost 4 bases and J lost 2; bases outside the gene matches: 2. From germline, CDR1 is SGHRS and CDR2 YFSETQ. This CDR3 contains 16 residues. CDR3 coding DNA: TGCGCCAGCAGCATGACTAGCGGGGGGGCCTACAATGAGCAGTTCTTC. As protein: CASSMTSGGAYNEQFF.

The chain links TRBV5-8 to TRBJ2-1; D ambiguous. This CDR3 has 18 amino acids. Germline CDR1 SGHTS, CDR2 YDEGEE. V dropped 4 bases and J dropped 1 base, with 21 bases sitting between them. The CDR3 region is CASSQIFDLSGSYNEQFF. Here the CDR3 DNA reads TGTGCCAGCAGCCAAATTTTCGATTTGTCGGGTTCCTACAATGAGCAGTTCTTC.

The chain joins TRBV3-1 (or the pseudogene TRBV3-2) to TRBJ1-6; D is ambiguous. The germline V gene has CDR1 LGHDT and CDR2 YNNKEL (reference sequence). V gave up 1 base and J gave up 0 bases, with 7 bases separating them. This CDR3 spans 16 amino acids. The CDR3 coding sequence is TGTGCCAGCAGCCAAGCCCCGGACTCCTATAATTCACCCCTCCACTTT. Translation: CASSQAPDSYNSPLHF.

This clone came up once. At one end, the junction sequence differs from germline, possibly due to a read error. This chain links TRBV3-1 (or the pseudogene TRBV3-2) with TRBJ2-1; 12 positions agree with TRBD2. The CDR3 has 14 residues. Germline V gene sequence: CDR1 LGHDT, CDR2 YNNKEL (reference sequence). The DNA for the CDR3 is TGTGCCAGCAGCCAAGATCAGACTAGCGGGGGCCAACTCTTC. Amino acid sequence: CASSQDQTSGGQLF.

The chain carries TRBV14 and TRBJ1-1; D is ambiguous. The CDR3 runs to 14 residues. V was cut by 2 bases and J by 0 bases, with 7 bases left in between. Looked up from germline, CDR1 is SGHDN and CDR2 is FVKESK. As DNA, the CDR3 is TGTGCCAGCAGCCAAATCCTGATGAACACTGAAGCTTTCTTT. Amino acid sequence: CASSQILMNTEAFF.

This chain uses TRBV5-1 with TRBJ2-7; TRBD1 or TRBD2 may be the D gene (6 bases each). V was cut by 6 bases and J by 4 bases, with 14 bases left in between. This CDR3 has 13 amino acids. Per the germline V gene, CDR1 is SGHRS and CDR2 is YFSETQ. CDR3 sequence reads: CASNQIGGYEQYF. The CDR3, as DNA: TGCGCCAGCAACCAAATAGGGGGGTACGAGCAGTACTTC.